A selection of T cell receptor beta chains follows, all from one sample in a study of T-cell memory formation after mild COVID-19. From the 5' RACE reads, TCRdb called clonotypes with MiXCR, one entry per CDR3 protein. The repertoire holds around 99,000 distinct CDR3 sequences, around 15% seen once, with roughly 40% in the top ten. The source material was PBMCs or a T cell subset sorted from them (not recorded which). Receptor source: a man aged 18 to 29 who had mild COVID-19 (a few samples of this study predate the infection). Cell type and time point are not known. Each CDR3 is given with its conserved first and last residue. Each record gives: clone size, V gene, J gene, D gene, CDR3 DNA, CDR3 protein. A D gene is named only where the DNA matches it firmly. Clone size is stated in some rows and not others, as once, few, many or a class when expanded.

few,TRBV6-2/TRBV6-3,TRBJ2-7,TRBD2,TGTGCCAGCAGTGGACTAGCGTACGACGAGCAGTACTTC,CASSGLAYDEQYF
NA,TRBV4-1,TRBJ2-5,NA,TGCGCCAGCAGCCAAGTTTCCCCCGACAGATCATTAGGGGAAGAGACCCAGTACTTC,CASSQVSPDRSLGEETQYF
NA,TRBV7-9,TRBJ1-2,NA,TGTGCCAGCAGCCCCACGACCAACCGAGGGGACTATGGCTACACCTTC,CASSPTTNRGDYGYTF
NA,TRBV11-2,TRBJ2-6,NA,TGTGCCAGCAGCTCGTTCTCTGGGGCCAACGTCCTGACTTTC,CASSSFSGANVLTF
few,TRBV27,TRBJ2-7,NA,TGTGCCAGCAGTTTATCAGAAAGTGGCGCCTACGAGCAGTACTTC,CASSLSESGAYEQYF
NA,TRBV28,TRBJ2-5,NA,TGTGCCAGCAGCTGGGCGGCGGGAGAGACCCAGTACTTC,CASSWAAGETQYF
NA,TRBV19,TRBJ2-1,NA,TGTGCCAGTAGTATCGGTACCCGTAGTGAGCAGTTCTTC,CASSIGTRSEQFF
NA,TRBV18,TRBJ2-2,NA,TGTGCCAGCTCACCTTCGTCGGGTTTCGCCGGGGAGCTGTTTTTT,CASSPSSGFAGELFF
NA,TRBV24-1,TRBJ1-5,NA,TGTGCCACCAGTGATTTATCGTGCAGGGGAAAAGATCAGCCCCAGCATTTT,CATSDLSCRGKDQPQHF
few,TRBV3-1,TRBJ2-5,NA,TGTGCCAGCAGCCAAGATTATGTAGGTGGGAGCTACAAAGAGACCCAGTACTTC,CASSQDYVGGSYKETQYF
NA,TRBV9,TRBJ2-4,NA,TGTGCCAGCAGCGTAGAGGTCGGTGGGTACATTCAGTACTTC,CASSVEVGGYIQYF
few,TRBV15,TRBJ1-1,NA,TGTGCCACCAGCAGAGATCCGGGGGTTTTAATGAACACTGAAGCTTTCTTT,CATSRDPGVLMNTEAFF
many,TRBV4-2,TRBJ2-1,NA,TGTGCCAGCAGCCAAGAGGTGAATGAGCAGTTCTTC,CASSQEVNEQFF
NA,TRBV12-3/TRBV12-4,TRBJ2-1,NA,TGTGCCAGCAGCGGGGTGGGTGAGCAGTTCTTC,CASSGVGEQFF
many,TRBV6-5,TRBJ2-1,NA,TGTGCCAGCAGTTATAAACAGATGGGAGAGCAGTTCTTC,CASSYKQMGEQFF
NA,TRBV19,TRBJ1-1,NA,TGTGCCAGTAGTTATTTCGGCCTAGCTGAAGCTTTCTTT,CASSYFGLAEAFF
NA,TRBV5-6,TRBJ1-5,NA,TGTGCCAGCAGCTTGTCTGTTGGTCGCAATCAGCCCCAGCATTTT,CASSLSVGRNQPQHF
many,TRBV7-3,TRBJ2-1,TRBD1,TGTGCCAGCAGCTTAACTATAAGGACAGGGGGCGCTTACAATGAGCAGTTCTTC,CASSLTIRTGGAYNEQFF
NA,TRBV9,TRBJ2-6,NA,TGTGCCAGCAGCTCCCCAGGGGTAACTGGGGCCAACGTCCTGACTTTC,CASSSPGVTGANVLTF
NA,TRBV5-1,TRBJ2-5,NA,TGCGCCAGCAGCTTTCGAAGGGCGGGAGAGACCCAGTACTTC,CASSFRRAGETQYF
NA,TRBV6-6,TRBJ2-7,TRBD1,TGTGCCAGCAGTAAGGTAGCAGGGGGCTACGAGCAGTACTTC,CASSKVAGGYEQYF
many,TRBV4-3,TRBJ2-3,NA,TGCGCCAGCAGCGCGGAGACCCCAGATACGCAGTATTTT,CASSAETPDTQYF